This T cell receptor beta chain was documented in a study of T cell responses to AZD1222 COVID-19 vaccine. Study conclusions and caveats: Only a handful of people who got AZD1222 tested seropositive at baseline.

This clone was recorded once. The target antigen is unknown. The CDR3 totals 14 residues. Per the germline V gene, CDR1 is KGHSH and CDR2 is LQKENI. Between the trimmed V and J ends, which lost 1 base and 2 bases, there was a span of 8 bases. The table came from immunoSEQ multiplex PCR; TCRdb's copy has only in-frame clones and leaves some out. The top ten hold 1.3% of the sample, which has over 130,000 clones, 94% seen once. The sequences come from peripheral blood, collected on day 0 of AZD1222 vaccination. The receptor was derived from an adult in good health. The gene calls are TRBV18 and TRBJ2-5; a possible D gene is TRBD1 (6 bases). The CDR3 DNA is TGTGCCAGCTCACCACGGGACATACAAGAGACCCAGTACTTC. Residues: CASSPRDIQETQYF. The full variable domain, in which reference TRBV18 and TRBJ2-5 provide the parts outside the CDR3, is NAGVMQNPRHLVRRRGQEARLRCSPMKGHSHVYWYRQLPEEGLKFMVYLQKENIIDESGMPKERFSAEFPKEGPSILRIQQVVRGDSAAYFCASSPRDIQETQYFGPGTRLLVL.